Listed here are 25 T cell receptor beta chains from one sample, sequenced in a study of blood T cell repertoires in COVID-19. Repertoires were generated with immunoSEQ multiplex PCR, while TCRdb's copy carries only in-frame clones and drops some. The sample consists of about 100,000 clones, approximately 89% of them appearing once. Material: peripheral blood. The receptors were gathered from a man aged 45-60 years with active COVID-19.

J is TRBJ2-7 and V is TRBV4-2; 9 bases map to TRBD2. This CDR3 has 15 amino acids. The germline V gene encodes CDR1 LGHNA and CDR2 YNFKEQ. Trimming removed 0 bases from V and 6 bases from J; junction bases left unmatched: 6. CDR3 coding DNA: TGTGCCAGCAGCCAAGATGCGACTAGCGGTTTCGAGCAGTACGTC. It is translated as CASSQDATSGFEQYV.

V is TRBV7-9 and J is TRBJ2-2; 7 bases line up with TRBD1. The CDR3 is 15 amino acids. Germline CDR1 SEHNR, CDR2 FQNEAQ (reference sequence). With V trimmed by 3 bases and J by 4 bases, 5 bases remained unmatched. CDR3 sequence reads: CASSFLTGSTGELFF. CDR3 bases: TGTGCCAGCAGCTTCCTGACAGGGTCCACCGGGGAGCTGTTTTTT.

V gene TRBV2 combines with J gene TRBJ2-3; 7 nucleotides align to TRBD2. In germline, CDR1 is SNHLY, CDR2 FYNNEI. This CDR3 region has 14 residues. With 7 bases clipped from V and 8 bases from J, the junction kept 12 bases outside the gene matches. CDR3 nucleotides: TGTGCCAGCATATCGGGGGGATCCAGGGTTACGCAGTATTTT. As protein: CASISGGSRVTQYF.

The CDR3 sequence: CASSLQGLKSTEAFF. The CDR3 bases are TGTGCCAGCAGCTTACAGGGGCTGAAGAGCACTGAAGCTTTCTTT. The rearrangement joins TRBV5-4 to TRBJ1-1; 7 positions match TRBD1. This CDR3 has 15 residues. Germline loops: CDR1 SGHNT, CDR2 YYREEE (reference sequence). J was trimmed by 4 bases and V by 2 bases; bases with no gene match: 8. The full variable domain, rest sourced from reference TRBV5-4 and TRBJ1-1, is ETGVTQSPTHLIKTRGQQVTLRCSSQSGHNTVSWYQQALGQGPQFIFQYYREEENGRGNFPPRFSGLQFPNYSSELNVNALELDDSALYLCASSLQGLKSTEAFFGQGTRLTVV.

This chain uses TRBV27 with TRBJ2-7; the match to TRBD1 covers 9 bases. J was trimmed by 3 bases and V by 5 bases; bases with no gene match: 14. This CDR3 is 17 amino acids long. CDR1 is MNHEY, CDR2 SMNVEV, per germline (reference sequence). CDR3 coding DNA: TGTGCCAGCAGTCGATCTTACGCTGGGACAGGGAGCTACGAGCAGTACTTC. Residues: CASSRSYAGTGSYEQYF.

CDR3 region: CASTWGTGVGEQYF. CDR3 nucleotide sequence: TGTGCCAGCACCTGGGGGACAGGGGTTGGCGAGCAGTACTTC. The rearrangement uses TRBV7-2 and TRBJ2-7; TRBD1 matches 10 bases. The CDR3 totals 14 residues. CDR1 and CDR2 (germline): SGHTA, FQGNSA. Unmatched junction bases numbered 9, after V lost 7 bases and J lost 6 bases.

The chain has TRBV3-1 (or the pseudogene TRBV3-2) and TRBJ2-3; 9 positions agree with TRBD2. Unmatched junction bases numbered 7, after V lost 0 bases and J lost 15 bases. The CDR3 covers 13 residues. Germline assignment: CDR1 LGHDT and CDR2 YNNKEL (reference sequence). CDR3 residues: CASSQDPGTSIYF. The CDR3 bases are TGTGCCAGCAGCCAAGATCCCGGGACTAGCATCTATTTT.

The chain has TRBV6-1 and TRBJ1-5; 10 nucleotides match TRBD1. V dropped 0 bases and J dropped 6; count of bases not matched to a gene: 11. This CDR3 has 18 residues. Germline V gene lookup returns CDR1 MNHNS and CDR2 SASEGT. DNA for the CDR3: TGTGCCAGCAGTGAAGCCCGACAGGGGGCTAATCATGGTCAGCCCCAGCATTTT. Translation gives CASSEARQGANHGQPQHF.

In nucleotides, the CDR3 is TGTGCCATCAGTGTGGCCGAAAACACTGAAGCTTTCTTT. Protein product: CAISVAENTEAFF. The chain is built from TRBV10-3 and TRBJ1-1; D is unclear. Per the germline V gene, CDR1 is ENHRY and CDR2 is SYGVKD. Trimming pared 4 bases from V and 2 bases from J, leaving 8 bases between. CDR3 size: 13 residues.

V and J are TRBV7-8 and TRBJ1-2; 8 bases map to TRBD1. V lost 5 bases and J lost 8; bases outside the gene matches: 13. The germline CDR1 and CDR2 sequences are SGHVS and FQNEAQ. There are 15 residues in the CDR3. CDR3 residues: CASSPEDRGVRGYTF. CDR3 DNA: TGTGCCAGCAGCCCCGAAGACAGGGGAGTACGCGGCTACACCTTC.

The chain uses TRBV11-2 and TRBJ1-3; no firm D call. The CDR3 totals 17 residues. Between the trimmed V and J ends, which lost 5 bases and 1 base, there was a span of 18 bases. In germline, CDR1 is SGHAT, CDR2 FQNNGV. CDR3 residues: CASSTLGGGRSGNTIYF. CDR3 coding DNA: TGTGCCAGCAGCACCTTAGGCGGTGGCCGTTCTGGAAACACCATATATTTT.

The V call is TRBV7-9, the J call TRBJ1-1, with D perhaps TRBD1 (6 bases). The CDR3 runs to 13 residues. The ends were cut back, 4 bases at V and 4 bases at J, with 10 bases in the middle. Germline V gives CDR1 SEHNR, CDR2 FQNEAQ (reference sequence). CDR3 protein: CASSSQGTTEAFF. The DNA of the CDR3 is TGTGCCAGCAGCTCACAGGGAACCACTGAAGCTTTCTTT. Full variable domain (remainder filled in from reference TRBV7-9 and TRBJ1-1): DTGVSQNPRHKITKRGQNVTFRCDPISEHNRLYWYRQTLGQGPEFLTYFQNEAQLEKSRLLSDRFSAERPKGSFSTLEIQRTEQGDSAMYLCASSSQGTTEAFFGQGTRLTVV.

This clone has a handful of counts. The V gene is TRBV2, the J gene TRBJ2-4; D possibly corresponds to TRBD1 (5 bases). Germline loops: CDR1 SNHLY, CDR2 FYNNEI. The CDR3 has 11 amino acids. The V and J ends lost 8 bases and 10 bases respectively, with 12 bases between them. CDR3 protein: CASGGHLIQYF. The CDR3, as DNA: TGTGCCAGCGGCGGACACCTGATTCAGTACTTC.

This rearrangement joins TRBV5-5 to TRBJ1-6, with TRBD1 matching 7 bases. After removal of 4 bases from V and 9 bases from J, the junction contained 13 bases not matched to a gene. From germline, CDR1 is SGHKS and CDR2 YYEKEE (reference sequence). This CDR3 has 16 amino acids. DNA for the CDR3: TGTGCCAGCAGCCCCAGAACAGGGGATTCGGGTTCACCCCTCCACTTT. Protein: CASSPRTGDSGSPLHF.

This chain links TRBV9 with TRBJ1-2, with 10 nucleotides matching TRBD1. The CDR3 spans 15 residues. V trimming: 0 bases; J trimming: 3 bases; junction bases outside the gene matches: 2. CDR1 and CDR2 from the germline V gene are SGDLS and YYNGEE. For the CDR3, the DNA is TGTGCCAGCAGCGTAGGAGGGACAGGGGACTATGGCTACACCTTC. Its protein product is CASSVGGTGDYGYTF. The entire variable domain, with the rest obtained from reference TRBV9 and TRBJ1-2, is as follows: DSGVTQTPKHLITATGQRVTLRCSPRSGDLSVYWYQQSLDQGLQFLIQYYNGEERAKGNILERFSAQQFPDLHSELNLSSLELGDSALYFCASSVGGTGDYGYTFGSGTRLTVV.

The chain is built from TRBV2 and TRBJ1-6; D remains ambiguous. This CDR3 is built from 15 residues. Trimming cost V 6 bases and J 7 bases, with 16 bases left between them. The germline V gene encodes CDR1 SNHLY and CDR2 FYNNEI. CDR3 sequence (DNA): TGTGCCAGCAGGGACCTAGGGAGGAACAATTCACCCCTCCACTTT. Its translation is CASRDLGRNNSPLHF.

This clone was seen a single time. The chain recombines TRBV19 with TRBJ2-1; possible D gene TRBD2, 5 bases. Germline V gene sequence: CDR1 LNHDA, CDR2 SQIVND (reference sequence). This CDR3 spans 13 amino acids. Trimming removed 3 bases from V and 9 bases from J, with 12 bases in between. CDR3 sequence reads: CASSIGASTEQFF. The CDR3 coding sequence is TGTGCCAGTAGTATCGGAGCTAGCACTGAGCAGTTCTTC.

This clone was detected once. This chain joins TRBV6-5 and TRBJ2-3; 7 bases are shared with TRBD1. Germline CDR1 and CDR2: MNHEY and SVGAGI. The V segment lost 0 bases and the J segment 5 bases; nucleotides outside the gene matches: 5. The CDR3 runs to 15 residues. CDR3 amino acids: CASSYSGTVLDTQYF. CDR3 bases: TGTGCCAGCAGTTACTCGGGGACAGTCTTAGATACGCAGTATTTT.

The chain has TRBV6-5 and TRBJ2-7; the D gene is possibly TRBD1 (5 bases). The CDR3 runs 15 residues. V was shortened by 5 bases and J by 0 bases, with 14 bases between the two germline ends. Germline lookup yields CDR1 MNHEY and CDR2 SVGAGI. This CDR3 reads CASSPGDSTSYEQYV. CDR3 nucleotide sequence: TGTGCCAGCAGTCCCGGAGACAGTACCTCCTACGAGCAGTACGTC.

This sequence joins TRBV7-3 and TRBJ1-1; possible D gene TRBD1, 5 bases. This CDR3 comprises 14 residues. V was trimmed by 5 bases and J by 0 bases, leaving 10 bases between them. Germline-derived CDR1 and CDR2 are SGHTA and FQGTGA. The CDR3 sequence: CASSPQGMNTEAFF. The CDR3 bases are TGTGCCAGCAGCCCCCAGGGTATGAACACTGAAGCTTTCTTT.

This chain uses TRBV11-2 with TRBJ2-3; 7 positions agree with TRBD1. Germline V gene lookup returns CDR1 SGHAT and CDR2 FQNNGV. With 1 base clipped from V and 2 bases from J, the junction kept 6 bases outside the gene matches. The CDR3 length is 16 residues. CDR3 sequence (DNA): TGTGCCAGCAGCTTAGCGGGCAGGGGGATCACAGATACGCAGTATTTT. Its protein product is CASSLAGRGITDTQYF.

The chain recombines TRBV12-3 or TRBV12-4 with TRBJ1-2; 7 positions agree with TRBD1. The ends lost 6 bases at V and 3 bases at J; junction bases unmatched: 4. The CDR3 sequence is 13 residues long. The DNA of the CDR3 is TGTGCCAGCAGGAGGGACAGCGACTATGGCTACACCTTC. Amino acids: CASRRDSDYGYTF.

This chain uses TRBV15 with TRBJ2-7; no firm D call. Germline values: CDR1 LNHNV, CDR2 YYDKDF (reference sequence). V was cut by 4 bases and J by 4 bases, with 14 bases left in between. The CDR3 covers 14 residues. CDR3 DNA: TGTGCCACCAGCAAGGCGGATCGAGGATACGAGCAGTACTTC. Translating gives CATSKADRGYEQYF.

A single count supports this clone. The chain is built from TRBV5-1 and TRBJ2-5; the D gene is possibly TRBD1 (5 bases). CDR3 length: 13 residues. Germline V gives CDR1 SGHRS, CDR2 YFSETQ. V dropped 4 bases and J dropped 5 bases, with 12 bases sitting between them. This CDR3 is CASSPQGWETQYF. The CDR3 bases are TGCGCCAGCAGCCCGCAGGGTTGGGAGACCCAGTACTTC.

The chain recombines TRBV27 with TRBJ1-1, with a possible D match to TRBD1 (6 bases). V gave up 4 bases and J gave up 2 bases, with 8 bases separating them. This CDR3 has 13 residues. Looked up from germline, CDR1 is MNHEY and CDR2 is SMNVEV (reference sequence). The CDR3 loop is CASSYRVNTEAFF. The CDR3 DNA reads as TGTGCCAGCAGTTACAGGGTTAACACTGAAGCTTTCTTT.